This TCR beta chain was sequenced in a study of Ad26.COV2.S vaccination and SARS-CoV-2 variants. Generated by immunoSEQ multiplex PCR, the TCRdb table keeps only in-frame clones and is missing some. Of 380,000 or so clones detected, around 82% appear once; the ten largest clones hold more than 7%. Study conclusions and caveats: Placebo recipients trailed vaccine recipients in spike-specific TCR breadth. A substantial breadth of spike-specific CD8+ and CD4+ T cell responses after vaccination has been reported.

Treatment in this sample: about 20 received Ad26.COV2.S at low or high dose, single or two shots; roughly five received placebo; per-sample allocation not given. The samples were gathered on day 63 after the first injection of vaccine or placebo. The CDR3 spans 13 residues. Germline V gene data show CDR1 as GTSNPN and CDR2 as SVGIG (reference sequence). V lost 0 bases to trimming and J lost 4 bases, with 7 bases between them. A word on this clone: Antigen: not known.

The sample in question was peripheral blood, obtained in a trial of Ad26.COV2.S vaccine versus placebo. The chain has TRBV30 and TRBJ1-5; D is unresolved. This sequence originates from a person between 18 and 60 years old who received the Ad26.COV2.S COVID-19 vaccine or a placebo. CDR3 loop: CAWSVRRNQPQHF. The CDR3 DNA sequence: TGTGCCTGGAGTGTACGCAGAAATCAGCCCCAGCATTTT.